Following are 23 T cell receptor beta chains from one sample sequenced in a study of spatial heterogeneity in lung cancer. As for time point: sample taken at primary tumor resection. Sequencing was performed on whole RNA extracted from tumor and nontumor lung tissue, or from frozen PBMC, and the material was left unsorted. One entry per CDR3 protein results from TCRdb running MiXCR on the 5' RACE reads. The repertoire holds around 60,000 distinct CDR3 sequences, with 8.4% as singletons. Specimen: PBMCs, collected at surgery. These TCRs come from a female donor with early-stage non-small cell lung cancer.

The rearrangement uses TRBV27 and TRBJ2-3; no firm D call. V was trimmed by 5 bases and J by 2 bases, leaving 17 bases between them. Germline V gives CDR1 MNHEY, CDR2 SMNVEV (reference sequence). CDR3 length: 16 residues. In DNA form, the CDR3 reads TGTGCCAGCAGTATTGACGGACCGAATCCCACAGATACGCAGTATTTT. Translated, it gives CASSIDGPNPTDTQYF.

This chain links TRBV5-1 with TRBJ2-7; 13 nucleotides agree with TRBD2. Germline trimming cut 6 bases from V and 6 bases from J; bases unmatched to any gene: 18. The germline gives CDR1 SGHRS, CDR2 YFSETQ. This CDR3 is 18 amino acids long. The CDR3 DNA is TGCGCCAGCACCGGACCGGGACTAGCGGGATCCACCGGGGGCGAGCAGTACTTC. It encodes CASTGPGLAGSTGGEQYF.

This clonotype was seen ten or more times. The V call is TRBV5-1, the J call TRBJ2-7; D not certain. There are 14 residues in the CDR3. V lost 3 bases and J 2 bases, leaving 12 bases between the germline ends. From germline, CDR1 is SGHRS and CDR2 YFSETQ. The CDR3 DNA reads as TGCGCCAGCAGCTCCTCGAGCCGACCCTACGAGCAGTACTTC. Residues: CASSSSSRPYEQYF.

J is TRBJ2-3 and V is TRBV6-5; D is perhaps TRBD2 (6 bases). CDR3 size: 14 residues. Per germline, CDR1 MNHEY and CDR2 SVGAGI. Trimming took off 6 bases at V and 4 bases at J, with 14 bases between the two ends. In nucleotides, the CDR3 is TGTGCCAGCAGCCCGGGGGTCGGGGCAGATACGCAGTATTTT. It translates to CASSPGVGADTQYF.

This clonotype has a handful of counts. The rearrangement links TRBV25-1 to TRBJ2-5, with 13 bases matching TRBD2. The CDR3 length is 16 residues. V gave up 1 base and J gave up 5 bases; unmatched junction bases: 4. The V gene's germline CDR1 is MGHDK and CDR2 SYGVNS. The CDR3, as DNA: TGTGCCAGCAGTGAATTAACTAGCGGGAGGGGGGAGACCCAGTACTTC. As protein: CASSELTSGRGETQYF.

A remark on this clonotype: One end of the junction does not line up with germline, which may come from a read error. The V call is TRBV20-1, the J call TRBJ1-1; D not resolved. The CDR3 consists of 14 residues. The V gene's germline CDR1 is DFQATT and CDR2 SNEGSKA (reference sequence). Written as DNA, the CDR3 is TGTATGCTGCTGGGCCCCGGGCCGGGCACTGAAGCTTTCTTT. It encodes CMLLGPGPGTEAFF.

The chain couples TRBV3-1 to TRBJ2-2; 7 bases agree with TRBD2. CDR3 length: 16 residues. Germline V lookup: CDR1 LGHDT, CDR2 YNNKEL (reference sequence). Trimming took 4 bases from V and 6 from J; bases not matched to a gene: 11. CDR3 sequence: CASSLQGLAVAGELFF. In DNA, the CDR3 is TGTGCCAGCAGCCTGCAGGGTCTAGCGGTCGCCGGGGAGCTGTTTTTT.

At least ten counts were recorded for this clonotype. CDR3 loop: CASSLAGQGDDEQFF. DNA for the CDR3: TGTGCCAGCAGCTTGGCCGGTCAGGGAGATGACGAGCAGTTCTTC. The gene calls are TRBV5-4 and TRBJ2-1, with D perhaps being TRBD1 or TRBD2 (5 bases each). V gave up 0 bases and J gave up 10 bases, with 17 bases separating them. The V gene's germline CDR1 is SGHNT and CDR2 YYREEE (reference sequence). This CDR3 is built from 15 residues. Looking up the rest from reference TRBV5-4 and TRBJ2-1 gives the full variable domain: ETGVTQSPTHLIKTRGQQVTLRCSSQSGHNTVSWYQQALGQGPQFIFQYYREEENGRGNFPPRFSGLQFPNYSSELNVNALELDDSALYLCASSLAGQGDDEQFFGPGTRLTVL.

The J gene is TRBJ1-3, the V gene TRBV6-5; D is unclear. The CDR3 sequence is 12 residues long. CDR1 MNHEY and CDR2 SVGAGI come from the germline V gene. V dropped 5 bases and J dropped 0 bases, with 2 bases sitting between them. The CDR3 sequence: CASSPSGNTIYF. The CDR3 region has the DNA TGTGCCAGCAGTCCCTCTGGAAACACCATATATTTT.

This clonotype was detected a few times. V is TRBV3-1 and J is TRBJ1-1, with D possibly being TRBD1 (6 bases). V was cut by 3 bases and J by 8 bases, with 10 bases left in between. CDR1 is LGHDT and CDR2 is YNNKEL in the germline V gene (reference sequence). This CDR3 is 12 amino acids long. The CDR3: CASSQTRGEAFF. CDR3 DNA sequence: TGTGCCAGCAGCCAGACTAGGGGGGAAGCTTTCTTT.

The chain combines TRBV7-9 with TRBJ1-1; D gene uncertain. This CDR3 contains 11 residues. CDR1 is SEHNR, CDR2 FQNEAQ, per germline (reference sequence). V was pared by 0 bases and J by 7 bases, with 3 bases between. This CDR3 reads CASSLADEAFF. DNA of the CDR3: TGTGCCAGCAGCTTAGCCGATGAAGCTTTCTTT.

This clonotype was detected only a few times. The CDR3 bases are TGTGCCAGCAGCTCCGTCGGCACAGATACGCAGTATTTT. Protein sequence: CASSSVGTDTQYF. The gene calls are TRBV7-2 and TRBJ2-3; D remains ambiguous. The CDR3 has 13 residues. Germline V gene data show CDR1 as SGHTA and CDR2 as FQGNSA. Trimming shortened V by 4 bases and J by 1 base, and 6 bases separated the two germline ends. Based on the CDR3 plus reference TRBV7-2 and TRBJ2-3, the full variable domain is GAGVSQSPSNKVTEKGKDVELRCDPISGHTALYWYRQSLGQGLEFLIYFQGNSAPDKSGLPSDRFSAERTGGSVSTLTIQRTQQEDSAVYLCASSSVGTDTQYFGPGTRLTVL.

This rearrangement joins TRBV10-3 to TRBJ2-2; D remains unclear. Germline V lookup: CDR1 ENHRY, CDR2 SYGVKD. Trimming took 0 bases from V and 3 from J, leaving 2 bases between them. The CDR3 covers 13 residues. The CDR3 loop reads CAISESDTGELFF. The CDR3 DNA reads as TGTGCCATCAGTGAGTCAGACACCGGGGAGCTGTTTTTT.

This clonotype was detected only a few times. This sequence joins TRBV20-1 and TRBJ2-5, with 11 bases lining up with TRBD2. The germline gives CDR1 DFQATT, CDR2 SNEGSKA (reference sequence). V gave up 1 base and J gave up 4 bases; unmatched junction bases: 14. The CDR3 covers 18 residues. CDR3 protein: CSARGDGWASGRLETQYF. Written as DNA, the CDR3 is TGCAGTGCTAGAGGAGATGGGTGGGCTAGCGGGAGGCTAGAGACCCAGTACTTC.

This clonotype occurred a few times. The chain has TRBV9 and TRBJ2-1; 11 nucleotides align to TRBD1. Per the germline V gene, CDR1 is SGDLS and CDR2 is YYNGEE. Unmatched junction bases numbered 9, after V lost 3 bases and J lost 7 bases. The CDR3 consists of 16 residues. CDR3: CASSGDRGMTANEQFF. CDR3 DNA sequence: TGTGCCAGCAGCGGGGACAGGGGGATGACTGCGAATGAGCAGTTCTTC.

This clonotype was detected ten times or more. The J gene is TRBJ1-2, the V gene TRBV12-3 or TRBV12-4; D is ambiguous. Trimming removed 4 bases from V and 4 bases from J, with 7 bases in between. The CDR3 has 12 amino acids. The DNA for the CDR3 is TGTGCCAGCAGTTCGACCTTCTATGGCTACACCTTC. This translates into CASSSTFYGYTF.

Worth noting for this clonotype: This may be a read error: a much more frequent sequence differs by one nucleotide. This rearrangement joins TRBV9 to TRBJ1-3, with 8 nucleotides matching TRBD1. CDR1 is SGDLS and CDR2 is YYNGEE in the germline V gene. The CDR3 contains 17 residues. The chain's CDR3 is CGSSVSSGGFSGNTIYF. The CDR3 DNA reads TGTGGCAGCAGCGTAAGCTCAGGGGGCTTTTCGGGAAACACCATATATTTT.

This clonotype was counted a few times. The gene calls are TRBV3-1 and TRBJ1-2; possible D gene TRBD1, 5 bases. Germline-derived CDR1 and CDR2 are LGHDT and YNNKEL (reference sequence). The CDR3 extends over 12 amino acids. Trimming removed 5 bases from V and 5 bases from J, with 9 bases in between. The CDR3 loop is CASSSRQYGYTF. The CDR3 nucleotides read TGTGCCAGCAGCTCTCGACAGTATGGCTACACCTTC.

The V gene is TRBV19, the J gene TRBJ2-7; 9 bases align to TRBD2. Germline V gives CDR1 LNHDA, CDR2 SQIVND (reference sequence). CDR3 length: 18 amino acids. J lost 6 bases, V lost 5 bases, and 20 bases had no gene match. CDR3 amino acids: CASSSAGTSLLLDPEQYV. The DNA of the CDR3 is TGTGCCAGTAGTTCCGCCGGGACTAGCCTCCTGTTGGACCCCGAGCAGTACGTC.

In this sample, this clonotype turned up many times. The J gene is TRBJ1-4, the V gene TRBV6-5, with D tentatively TRBD1 (6 bases). V lost 0 bases and J lost 7, with 15 bases in between. The V gene's germline CDR1 is MNHEY and CDR2 SVGAGI. CDR3 length equals 16 residues. The CDR3 here is CASSYSRGGGGEKLFF. The CDR3 DNA reads TGTGCCAGCAGTTACTCGAGAGGGGGTGGCGGTGAAAAACTGTTTTTT.

This clonotype was seen more than once but under ten times. The CDR3 DNA is TGTGCCAGCAGTCGGGGGGACAGGGTCTACACAGATACGCAGTATTTT. Protein product: CASSRGDRVYTDTQYF. J is TRBJ2-3 and V is TRBV28; 9 positions match TRBD1. The junction had 8 bases not matched to a gene; V was cut back by 5 bases and J by 2 bases. This CDR3 is built from 16 residues. Germline values: CDR1 MDHEN, CDR2 SYDVKM.

The table lists this clonotype with many counts. This chain connects TRBV28 to TRBJ2-2; unclear D gene. The CDR3 runs 15 residues. CDR1 is MDHEN, CDR2 SYDVKM, per germline. Trimming left V 1 base short and J 5 bases short, with 11 bases between. Written as DNA, the CDR3 is TGTGCCAGCAGTTTATCTCTGGGAAGGACCGGGGAGCTGTTTTTT. As protein: CASSLSLGRTGELFF. Using reference TRBV28 and TRBJ2-2 for the parts outside the CDR3, the full variable domain is DVKVTQSSRYLVKRTGEKVFLECVQDMDHENMFWYRQDPGLGLRLIYFSYDVKMKEKGDIPEGYSVSREKKERFSLILESASTNQTSMYLCASSLSLGRTGELFFGEGSRLTVL.

The sample holds a few counts of this clonotype. V gene TRBV15 combines with J gene TRBJ1-1; 8 nucleotides line up with TRBD1. Trimming removed 5 bases from V and 5 bases from J; junction bases left unmatched: 10. There are 15 residues in the CDR3. Germline loops: CDR1 LNHNV, CDR2 YYDKDF (reference sequence). CDR3 nucleotides: TGTGCCACCAGCGCTACCCGGGACAGGAAGACTGAAGCTTTCTTT. Its protein is CATSATRDRKTEAFF.